This entry features one TCR beta chain sequence. The germline V gene encodes CDR1 KGHDR and CDR2 SFDVKD. V was shortened by 5 bases and J by 8 bases, with 13 bases between the two germline ends. The CDR3 extends over 13 amino acids. This record belongs to a study of blood T cells in healthy people across ages. Sample-barcoded 5' priming and a J-beta primer mix drove a second PCR of roughly 6 to 12 cycles. All cDNA molecules were each tagged by a template-switch adaptor with 12 random nucleotides. Using its own MiXCR run on the 5' RACE reads, TCRdb lists one record per CDR3 protein. In the table there are roughly 2 million distinct CDR3 sequences, approximately 50% of which are singletons.

This chain connects TRBV24-1 to TRBJ2-3; D call uncertain. The sequenced material came from blood. This receptor was identified in a woman aged 40-49 years in good health. CDR3 in amino acids: CATSGSSRGTQYF. For the CDR3, the DNA is TGTGCCACCAGTGGCAGTTCTCGTGGTACGCAGTATTTT.